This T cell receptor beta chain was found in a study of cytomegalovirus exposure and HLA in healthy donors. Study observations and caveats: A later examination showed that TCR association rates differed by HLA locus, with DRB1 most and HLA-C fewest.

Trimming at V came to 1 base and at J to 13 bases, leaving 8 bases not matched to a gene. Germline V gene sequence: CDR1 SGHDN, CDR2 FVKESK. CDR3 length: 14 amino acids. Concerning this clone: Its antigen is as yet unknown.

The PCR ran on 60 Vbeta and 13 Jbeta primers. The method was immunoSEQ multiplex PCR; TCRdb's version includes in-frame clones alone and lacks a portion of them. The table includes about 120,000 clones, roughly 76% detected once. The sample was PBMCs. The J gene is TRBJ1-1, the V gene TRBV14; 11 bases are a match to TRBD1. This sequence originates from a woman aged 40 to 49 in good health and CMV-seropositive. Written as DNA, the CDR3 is TGTGCCAGCAGCCAAGGCTTCCGGGGACAGGGGGTTTTCTTT. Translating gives CASSQGFRGQGVFF.